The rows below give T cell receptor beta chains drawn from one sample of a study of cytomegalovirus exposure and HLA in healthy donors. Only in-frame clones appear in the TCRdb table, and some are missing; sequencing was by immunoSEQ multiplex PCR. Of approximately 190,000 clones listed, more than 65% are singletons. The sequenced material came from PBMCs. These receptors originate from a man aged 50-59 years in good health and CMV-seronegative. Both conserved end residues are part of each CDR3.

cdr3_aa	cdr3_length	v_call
CASTPQGLAQEKLFF	15	TRBV2
CSVEDLPTGSFGYTF	15	TRBV29-1
CSSSYRQGGTEAFF	14	TRBV7-9
CASSLAQQETQYF	13	TRBV7-7
CASSPRGGEQFF	12	TRBV7-3
CASSQGVGEQFF	12	TRBV6-1
CAGGGQGNSPLHF	13	TRBV6-1
CASRKGGDADTIYF	14	TRBV6-5
CASSLPTGGSPLHF	14	TRBV5-4
CASSLDTRGAYNEQFF	16	TRBV7-2